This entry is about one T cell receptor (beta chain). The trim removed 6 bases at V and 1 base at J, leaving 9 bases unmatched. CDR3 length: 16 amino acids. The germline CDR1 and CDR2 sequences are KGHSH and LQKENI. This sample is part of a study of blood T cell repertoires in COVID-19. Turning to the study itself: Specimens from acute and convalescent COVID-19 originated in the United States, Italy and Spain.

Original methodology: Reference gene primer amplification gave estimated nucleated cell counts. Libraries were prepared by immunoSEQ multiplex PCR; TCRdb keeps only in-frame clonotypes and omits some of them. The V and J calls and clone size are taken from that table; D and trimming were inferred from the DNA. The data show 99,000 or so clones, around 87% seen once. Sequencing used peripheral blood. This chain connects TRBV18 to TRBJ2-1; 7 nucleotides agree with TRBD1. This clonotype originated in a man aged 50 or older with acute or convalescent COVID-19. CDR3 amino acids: CASSAAGGKSYNEQFF. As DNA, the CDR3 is TGTGCCAGCTCCGCGGCAGGGGGTAAATCCTACAATGAGCAGTTCTTC.